The rows below give T cell receptor beta chains drawn from one sample of a study of spatial heterogeneity in lung cancer. TCRdb passed the 5' RACE reads through MiXCR, listing each CDR3 protein once. Found here are about 4,800 distinct CDR3 sequences, 28% of them singletons; the top ten hold around two fifths. Sample: PBMCs, taken at surgery. The receptors shown here come from a male donor with early-stage non-small cell lung cancer. Each CDR3 is given with its conserved first and last residue. Fields, in order: D gene, J gene, V gene, clone size, CDR3 DNA, CDR3 protein. D genes are given only for firm matches. Size is stated for part of the rows, as once, few or many counts, or as a class when the clone is expanded.

D gene: NA; J gene: TRBJ1-4; V gene: TRBV3-1; clone size: medium-sized; CDR3 DNA: TGTGCCAGCAGCCAGGGGAGCAGGGGCCGCGAAAAACTGTTTTTT; CDR3 protein: CASSQGSRGREKLFF
D gene: NA; J gene: TRBJ2-3; V gene: TRBV6-5; clone size: few; CDR3 DNA: TGTGCCAGCAGTTACTCGCGGGGGCCGGATACGCAGTATTTT; CDR3 protein: CASSYSRGPDTQYF
D gene: NA; J gene: TRBJ2-7; V gene: TRBV5-1; clone size: NA; CDR3 DNA: TGCGCCAGCAGCTCGGACGGCTCTGGGTACGAGCAGTACTTC; CDR3 protein: CASSSDGSGYEQYF
D gene: TRBD1; J gene: TRBJ1-2; V gene: TRBV27; clone size: many; CDR3 DNA: TGTGCCAGCAGTCCACAGGGGATGGGAGATGGCTACACCTTC; CDR3 protein: CASSPQGMGDGYTF
D gene: TRBD1; J gene: TRBJ1-5; V gene: TRBV7-2; clone size: many; CDR3 DNA: TGTGCCAGCAGCTTAGAGACAGGGGCTTATCAGCCCCAGCATTTT; CDR3 protein: CASSLETGAYQPQHF
D gene: TRBD2; J gene: TRBJ2-5; V gene: TRBV9; clone size: medium-sized; CDR3 DNA: TGTGCCAGCAGCACCCGGGCAACGGGGGGCCAGTACTTC; CDR3 protein: CASSTRATGGQYF
D gene: NA; J gene: TRBJ2-7; V gene: TRBV24-1; clone size: medium-sized; CDR3 DNA: TGTGCCACCAGCAAAGGTGAGCAACTTAACTACGAGCAGTACTTC; CDR3 protein: CATSKGEQLNYEQYF
D gene: TRBD2; J gene: TRBJ2-4; V gene: TRBV29-1; clone size: medium-sized; CDR3 DNA: TGCAGCGTTGAGGGGGCCCGGGAGGGCATTCAGTACTTC; CDR3 protein: CSVEGAREGIQYF
D gene: NA; J gene: TRBJ1-2; V gene: TRBV28; clone size: many; CDR3 DNA: TGTGCCAGCAGTCCGCGAATTAACTATGGCTACACCTTC; CDR3 protein: CASSPRINYGYTF
D gene: NA; J gene: TRBJ1-4; V gene: TRBV7-2; clone size: medium-sized; CDR3 DNA: TGTGCCAGCAGCTCCGGGACTGCTGAAAAACTGTTTTTT; CDR3 protein: CASSSGTAEKLFF
D gene: TRBD1; J gene: TRBJ2-2; V gene: TRBV7-2; clone size: medium-sized; CDR3 DNA: TGTGCCAGCAGCTTGGAGACAGGGACCGGGGAGCTGTTTTTT; CDR3 protein: CASSLETGTGELFF
D gene: NA; J gene: TRBJ1-1; V gene: TRBV13; clone size: NA; CDR3 DNA: TGTGCCAGCAGTAGGGGCCCGACCCAATTCACTGAAGCTTTCTTT; CDR3 protein: CASSRGPTQFTEAFF
D gene: TRBD1; J gene: TRBJ2-7; V gene: TRBV6-1; clone size: many; CDR3 DNA: TGTGCCAGCAGTGAAGCGCCCGGACAGGGGAACCACGAGCAGTACTTC; CDR3 protein: CASSEAPGQGNHEQYF
D gene: NA; J gene: TRBJ1-5; V gene: TRBV19; clone size: medium-sized; CDR3 DNA: TGTGCCAGTACCGACGGACCGTCTGGCAATCAGCCCCAGCATTTT; CDR3 protein: CASTDGPSGNQPQHF
D gene: TRBD1; J gene: TRBJ2-5; V gene: TRBV5-1; clone size: NA; CDR3 DNA: TGCGCCAGCAGCCATACCGGGACAGAAGAGACCCAGTACTTC; CDR3 protein: CASSHTGTEETQYF
D gene: NA; J gene: TRBJ2-2; V gene: TRBV30; clone size: once; CDR3 DNA: TGTGCCTGGAGCCCACCAGGGTCTTACACCGGGGAGCTGTTTTTT; CDR3 protein: CAWSPPGSYTGELFF
D gene: NA; J gene: TRBJ2-1; V gene: TRBV3-1; clone size: NA; CDR3 DNA: TGTGCCAGCAGCCAAGAACCGGGACTTTCCCAGTTCTTC; CDR3 protein: CASSQEPGLSQFF
D gene: NA; J gene: TRBJ1-5; V gene: TRBV28; clone size: many; CDR3 DNA: TGTGCCAGCAGAGGGGAAGGGGCGAGCAATCAGCCCCAGCATTTT; CDR3 protein: CASRGEGASNQPQHF
D gene: TRBD1; J gene: TRBJ2-1; V gene: TRBV5-1; clone size: NA; CDR3 DNA: TGCGCCAGCAGCTTGGGACAGGGAAACAATGAGCAGTTCTTC; CDR3 protein: CASSLGQGNNEQFF
D gene: NA; J gene: TRBJ2-1; V gene: TRBV28; clone size: many; CDR3 DNA: TGTGCCAGCAGCTACGCCCAAACCGGCAATGAGCAGTTCTTC; CDR3 protein: CASSYAQTGNEQFF
D gene: NA; J gene: TRBJ2-5; V gene: TRBV12-3/TRBV12-4; clone size: medium-sized; CDR3 DNA: TGTGCCAGCAGCGTTACAGATGCCCAGACCCAGTACTTC; CDR3 protein: CASSVTDAQTQYF
D gene: TRBD2; J gene: TRBJ2-3; V gene: TRBV28; clone size: medium-sized; CDR3 DNA: TGTGCCAGCAGTGGGGGGGGATCCACAGATACGCAGTATTTT; CDR3 protein: CASSGGGSTDTQYF
D gene: TRBD1; J gene: TRBJ2-1; V gene: TRBV7-3; clone size: NA; CDR3 DNA: TGTGCCAGCAGCTTAACGCCTGGGACAGGAATTGAGCAGTTCTTC; CDR3 protein: CASSLTPGTGIEQFF
D gene: TRBD2; J gene: TRBJ2-1; V gene: TRBV29-1; clone size: many; CDR3 DNA: TGCAGCGTTGAAACTAGCGGGAGTTTCACCTACAATGAGCAGTTCTTC; CDR3 protein: CSVETSGSFTYNEQFF
D gene: TRBD2; J gene: TRBJ2-7; V gene: TRBV15; clone size: medium-sized; CDR3 DNA: TGTGCCACCAGCAGAGATACTAGCGCTTCCTACGAGCAGTACTTC; CDR3 protein: CATSRDTSASYEQYF
D gene: TRBD1; J gene: TRBJ2-2; V gene: TRBV14; clone size: few; CDR3 DNA: TGTGCCAGCACCCAGGGACAGAGTCGCACCGGGGAGCTGTTTTTT; CDR3 protein: CASTQGQSRTGELFF
D gene: TRBD1; J gene: TRBJ2-5; V gene: TRBV29-1; clone size: many; CDR3 DNA: TGCAGCGTTGGACAGGGAGAGACCCAGTACTTC; CDR3 protein: CSVGQGETQYF
D gene: NA; J gene: TRBJ1-5; V gene: TRBV2; clone size: medium-sized; CDR3 DNA: TGTGCCAGCAGTGTGGGAGGCGGTCAGCCCCAGCATTTT; CDR3 protein: CASSVGGGQPQHF
D gene: NA; J gene: TRBJ2-4; V gene: TRBV25-1; clone size: medium-sized; CDR3 DNA: TGTGCCAGCACCCATACCTGCGCAGATTCGGCCAAAAACATTCAGTACTTC; CDR3 protein: CASTHTCADSAKNIQYF
D gene: NA; J gene: TRBJ2-7; V gene: TRBV29-1; clone size: many; CDR3 DNA: TGCAGCGTTGGAGACAGCTCCAACTACGAGCAGTACTTC; CDR3 protein: CSVGDSSNYEQYF
D gene: TRBD1; J gene: TRBJ2-7; V gene: TRBV9; clone size: NA; CDR3 DNA: TGTGCCAGCAGCGGAGGGACAGAACCCTACGAGCAGTACTTC; CDR3 protein: CASSGGTEPYEQYF
D gene: NA; J gene: TRBJ1-5; V gene: TRBV28; clone size: many; CDR3 DNA: TGTGCCAGCACCTGGGAAGGGGCGAGACCCTATAGCAATCAGCCCCAGCATTTT; CDR3 protein: CASTWEGARPYSNQPQHF
D gene: NA; J gene: TRBJ2-1; V gene: TRBV20-1; clone size: medium-sized; CDR3 DNA: TGCAGTGCTGGGCCTCATAGGGTTCTTAGTTACTCCTACAATGAGCAGTTCTTC; CDR3 protein: CSAGPHRVLSYSYNEQFF
D gene: TRBD1; J gene: TRBJ1-5; V gene: TRBV5-5; clone size: hyperexpanded; CDR3 DNA: TGTGCCAGCAGCCTAAGACAGGGCGGGAATCAGCCCCAGCATTTT; CDR3 protein: CASSLRQGGNQPQHF
D gene: NA; J gene: TRBJ1-1; V gene: TRBV10-3; clone size: medium-sized; CDR3 DNA: TGTGCCATCAATGACAGAATAAACACTGAAGCTTTCTTT; CDR3 protein: CAINDRINTEAFF
D gene: NA; J gene: TRBJ1-4; V gene: TRBV14; clone size: NA; CDR3 DNA: TGTGCCAGCCCTACGTTAGAGACGAATGAAAAACTGTTTTTT; CDR3 protein: CASPTLETNEKLFF
D gene: TRBD2; J gene: TRBJ2-3; V gene: TRBV20-1; clone size: NA; CDR3 DNA: TGCAGTGCTAGCGGGGGGGGAAGTACAGATACGCAGTATTTT; CDR3 protein: CSASGGGSTDTQYF
D gene: NA; J gene: TRBJ2-1; V gene: TRBV12-3/TRBV12-4; clone size: few; CDR3 DNA: TGTGCCAGCAGTCCAGAAGGGGTCTACAATGAGCAGTTCTTC; CDR3 protein: CASSPEGVYNEQFF
D gene: NA; J gene: TRBJ2-7; V gene: TRBV2; clone size: NA; CDR3 DNA: TGTGCCAGCAGTGAAGGGACAGCAAGTGGGGAGCAGTACTTC; CDR3 protein: CASSEGTASGEQYF
D gene: NA; J gene: TRBJ2-7; V gene: TRBV25-1; clone size: medium-sized; CDR3 DNA: TGTGCCAGCAGTGCAAGGACAGCCAACGCCTACGAGCAGTACTTC; CDR3 protein: CASSARTANAYEQYF
D gene: TRBD1; J gene: TRBJ1-1; V gene: TRBV29-1; clone size: NA; CDR3 DNA: TGCAGCGGGGGACAGGGTGACACTGAAGCTTTCTTT; CDR3 protein: CSGGQGDTEAFF
D gene: TRBD2; J gene: TRBJ2-3; V gene: TRBV27; clone size: NA; CDR3 DNA: TGTGCCAGCAGTTATGAGCGGGGATTCGATACGCAGTATTTT; CDR3 protein: CASSYERGFDTQYF
D gene: NA; J gene: TRBJ1-6; V gene: TRBV6-5; clone size: NA; CDR3 DNA: TGTGCCAGCAGTTACTCCAGGGGAATTGACTCACCCCTCCACTTT; CDR3 protein: CASSYSRGIDSPLHF
D gene: NA; J gene: TRBJ2-1; V gene: TRBV6-6; clone size: few; CDR3 DNA: TGTGCCAGCAGCGAGAACCTTGAGCAGTTCTTC; CDR3 protein: CASSENLEQFF
D gene: TRBD2; J gene: TRBJ2-3; V gene: TRBV5-1; clone size: many; CDR3 DNA: TGCGCCAGCAGCTTGGAGGCTAGCGGGGGAGGTGGAGATACGCAGTATTTT; CDR3 protein: CASSLEASGGGGDTQYF